This T cell receptor beta chain was profiled in a study of blood T cell repertoires in COVID-19. Looking at the study overall: PBMCs, B-cell-depleted T cells, or T cells were the source of the cDNA or gDNA that made up the material.

This clone was observed once. In the source study's methods: Amplification from reference gene primers served as the basis for estimated nucleated cell counts. Sequenced by immunoSEQ multiplex PCR; TCRdb stores in-frame clones only, minus some. Clonal size and the V and J genes are those of that table, whereas D and trimming came from the DNA. This table has approximately 160,000 clones, under 85% appearing once. Per the germline V gene, CDR1 is SGHVS and CDR2 is FQNEAQ. The CDR3 extends over 18 amino acids. The V and J ends lost 0 bases and 4 bases, in that order; junction bases with no gene match: 14.

Sequencing input: peripheral blood. The receptor's source is a man in his 60s who had recovered from COVID-19. This rearrangement joins TRBV7-8 to TRBJ1-2; 7 bases fit TRBD1. CDR3 region: CASSLALGRGSAPYGYTF. The CDR3 nucleotides read TGTGCCAGCAGCTTAGCGCTAGGCAGGGGGTCCGCACCCTATGGCTACACCTTC.